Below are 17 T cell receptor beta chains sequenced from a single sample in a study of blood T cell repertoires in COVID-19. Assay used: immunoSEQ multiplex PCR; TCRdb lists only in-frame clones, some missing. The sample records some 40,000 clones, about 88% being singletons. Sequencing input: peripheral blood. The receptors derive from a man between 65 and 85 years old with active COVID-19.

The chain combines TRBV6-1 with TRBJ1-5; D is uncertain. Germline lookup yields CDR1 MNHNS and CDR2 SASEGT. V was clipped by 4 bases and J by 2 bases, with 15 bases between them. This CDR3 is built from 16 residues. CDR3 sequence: CASSGAWLFGNQPQHF. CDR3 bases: TGTGCCAGCAGTGGGGCATGGCTGTTCGGCAATCAGCCCCAGCATTTT.

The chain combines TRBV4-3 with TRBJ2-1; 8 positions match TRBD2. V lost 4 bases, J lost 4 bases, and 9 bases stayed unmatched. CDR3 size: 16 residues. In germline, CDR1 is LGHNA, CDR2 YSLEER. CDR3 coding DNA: TGCGCCAGCAGCCTATTTACGGGGGGGCCTTACAATGAGCAGTTCTTC. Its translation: CASSLFTGGPYNEQFF.

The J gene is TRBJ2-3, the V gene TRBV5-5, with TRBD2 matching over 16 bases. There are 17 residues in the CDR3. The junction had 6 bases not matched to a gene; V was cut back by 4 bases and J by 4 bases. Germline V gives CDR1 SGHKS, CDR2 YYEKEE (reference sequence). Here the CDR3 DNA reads TGTGCCAGCAGCAGCCCGGGACTAGCGGGGGGGGCAGATACGCAGTATTTT. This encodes CASSSPGLAGGADTQYF.

This CDR3 reads CASSKTLGVRRVEQYF. The CDR3 DNA is TGTGCCAGCAGCAAAACCCTTGGGGTGAGGAGGGTCGAGCAGTACTTC. The genes are TRBV21-1 and TRBJ2-7; TRBD2 was called by the table and not checked on the DNA. TRBV21-1 corresponds to a pseudogene. The CDR3 is made up of 16 amino acids.

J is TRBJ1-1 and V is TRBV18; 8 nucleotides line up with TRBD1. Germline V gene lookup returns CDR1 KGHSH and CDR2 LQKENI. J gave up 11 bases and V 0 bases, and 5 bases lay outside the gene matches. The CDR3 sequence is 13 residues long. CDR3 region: CASSPPTGVEAFF. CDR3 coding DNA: TGTGCCAGCTCACCACCGACAGGGGTTGAGGCTTTCTTT.

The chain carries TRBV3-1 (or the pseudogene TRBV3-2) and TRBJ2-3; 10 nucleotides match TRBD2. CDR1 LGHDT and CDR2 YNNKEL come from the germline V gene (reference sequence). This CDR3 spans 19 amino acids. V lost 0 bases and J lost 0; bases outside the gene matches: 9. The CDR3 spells CASSQDHSGGPSSTDTQYF. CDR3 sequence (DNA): TGTGCCAGCAGCCAAGACCATAGCGGGGGGCCTTCTAGCACAGATACGCAGTATTTT.

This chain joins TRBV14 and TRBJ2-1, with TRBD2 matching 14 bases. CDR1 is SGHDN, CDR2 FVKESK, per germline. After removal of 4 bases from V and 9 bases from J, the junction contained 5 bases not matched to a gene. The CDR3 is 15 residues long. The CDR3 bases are TGTGCCAGCAGCCGGGGACTAGCGGGAGCGGGTGAGCAGTTCTTC. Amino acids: CASSRGLAGAGEQFF. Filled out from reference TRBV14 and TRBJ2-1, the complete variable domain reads EAGVTQFPSHSVIEKGQTVTLRCDPISGHDNLYWYRRVMGKEIKFLLHFVKESKQDESGMPNNRFLAERTGGTYSTLKVQPAELEDSGVYFCASSRGLAGAGEQFFGPGTRLTVL.

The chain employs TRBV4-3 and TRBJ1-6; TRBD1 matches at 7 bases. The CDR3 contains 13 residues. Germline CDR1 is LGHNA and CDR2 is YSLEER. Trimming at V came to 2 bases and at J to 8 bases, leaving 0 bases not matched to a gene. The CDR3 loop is CASSQRGHSPLHF. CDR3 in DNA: TGCGCCAGCAGCCAAAGGGGGCATTCACCCCTCCACTTT.

The CDR3 sequence: CASSRGQGPVGELFF. In DNA, the CDR3 is TGCGCCAGCAGCAGGGGACAGGGGCCCGTCGGGGAGCTGTTTTTT. The chain couples TRBV4-1 to TRBJ2-2; TRBD1 matches at 10 bases. The CDR3 spans 15 residues. V lost 5 bases and J lost 7; bases outside the gene matches: 7. Germline V gene data show CDR1 as MGHRA and CDR2 as YSYEKL.

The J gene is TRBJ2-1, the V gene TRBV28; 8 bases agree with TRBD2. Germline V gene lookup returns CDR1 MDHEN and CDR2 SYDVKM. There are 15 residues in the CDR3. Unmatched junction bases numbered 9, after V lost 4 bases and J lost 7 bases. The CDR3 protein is CASSSTWSGRNEQFF. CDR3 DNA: TGTGCCAGCAGTTCAACCTGGAGCGGGAGAAATGAGCAGTTCTTC.

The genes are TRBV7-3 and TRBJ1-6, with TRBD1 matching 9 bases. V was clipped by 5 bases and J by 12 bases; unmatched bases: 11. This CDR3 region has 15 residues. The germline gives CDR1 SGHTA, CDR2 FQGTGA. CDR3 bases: TGTGCCAGCAGCCTCCAACCGGGACAGGGATTACCCCTCCACTTT. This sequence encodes CASSLQPGQGLPLHF.

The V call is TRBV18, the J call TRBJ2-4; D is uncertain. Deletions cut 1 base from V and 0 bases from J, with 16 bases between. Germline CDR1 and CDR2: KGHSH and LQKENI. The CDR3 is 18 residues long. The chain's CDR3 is CASSPRVRDILAKNIQYF. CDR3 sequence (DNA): TGTGCCAGCTCACCACGGGTGCGTGACATCCTAGCCAAAAACATTCAGTACTTC.

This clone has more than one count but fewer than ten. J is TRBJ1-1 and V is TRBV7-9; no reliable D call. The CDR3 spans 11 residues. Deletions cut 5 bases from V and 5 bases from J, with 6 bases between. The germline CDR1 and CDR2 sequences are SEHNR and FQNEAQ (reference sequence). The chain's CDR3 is CASSPGTEAFF. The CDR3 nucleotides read TGTGCCAGCAGCCCAGGTACTGAAGCTTTCTTT. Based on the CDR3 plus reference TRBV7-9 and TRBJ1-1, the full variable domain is DTGVSQNPRHKITKRGQNVTFRCDPISEHNRLYWYRQTLGQGPEFLTYFQNEAQLEKSRLLSDRFSAERPKGSFSTLEIQRTEQGDSAMYLCASSPGTEAFFGQGTRLTVV.

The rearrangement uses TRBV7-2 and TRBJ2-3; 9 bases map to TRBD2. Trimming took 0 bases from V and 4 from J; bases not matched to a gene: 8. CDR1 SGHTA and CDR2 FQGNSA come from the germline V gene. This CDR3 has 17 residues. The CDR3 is CASSLAVWRGGPDTQYF. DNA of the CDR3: TGTGCCAGCAGCTTAGCCGTCTGGCGGGGGGGTCCAGATACGCAGTATTTT.

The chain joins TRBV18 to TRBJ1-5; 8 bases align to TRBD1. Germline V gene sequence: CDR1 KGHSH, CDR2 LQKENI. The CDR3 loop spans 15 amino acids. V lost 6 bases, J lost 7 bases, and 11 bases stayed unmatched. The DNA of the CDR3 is TGTGCCAGCTCCCCTCCGGGACAGGCGGGGCAGCCCCAGCATTTT. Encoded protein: CASSPPGQAGQPQHF.

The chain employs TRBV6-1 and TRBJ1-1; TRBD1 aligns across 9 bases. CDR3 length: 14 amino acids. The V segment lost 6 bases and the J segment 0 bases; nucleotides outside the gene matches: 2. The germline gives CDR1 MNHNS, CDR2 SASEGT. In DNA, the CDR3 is TGTGCCAGCAGCGGACAGGGGTTGAACACTGAAGCTTTCTTT. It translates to CASSGQGLNTEAFF.

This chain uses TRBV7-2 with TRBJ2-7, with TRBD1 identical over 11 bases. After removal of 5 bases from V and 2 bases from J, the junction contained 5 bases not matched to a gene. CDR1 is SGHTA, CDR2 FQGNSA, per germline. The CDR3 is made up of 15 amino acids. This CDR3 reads CASSREGQGAYEQYF. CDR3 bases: TGTGCCAGCAGCCGGGAGGGACAGGGGGCCTACGAGCAGTACTTC. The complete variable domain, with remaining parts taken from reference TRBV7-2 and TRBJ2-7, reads GAGVSQSPSNKVTEKGKDVELRCDPISGHTALYWYRQSLGQGLEFLIYFQGNSAPDKSGLPSDRFSAERTGGSVSTLTIQRTQQEDSAVYLCASSREGQGAYEQYFGPGTRLTVT.